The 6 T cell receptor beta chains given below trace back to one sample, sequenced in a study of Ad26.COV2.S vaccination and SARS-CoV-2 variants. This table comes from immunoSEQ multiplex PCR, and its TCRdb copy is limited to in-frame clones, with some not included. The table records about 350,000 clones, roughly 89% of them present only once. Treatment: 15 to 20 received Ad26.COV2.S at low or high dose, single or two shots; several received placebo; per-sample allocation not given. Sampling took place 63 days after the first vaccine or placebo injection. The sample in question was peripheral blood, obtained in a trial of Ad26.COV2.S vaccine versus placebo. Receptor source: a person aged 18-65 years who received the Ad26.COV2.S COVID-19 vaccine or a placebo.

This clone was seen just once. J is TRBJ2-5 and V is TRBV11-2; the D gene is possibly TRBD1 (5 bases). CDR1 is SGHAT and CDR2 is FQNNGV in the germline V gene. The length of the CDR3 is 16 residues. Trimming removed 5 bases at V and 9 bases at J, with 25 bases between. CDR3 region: CASSAYGPLVLGAQYF. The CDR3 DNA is TGTGCCAGCAGCGCTTATGGCCCCTTAGTGCTAGGGGCCCAGTACTTC.

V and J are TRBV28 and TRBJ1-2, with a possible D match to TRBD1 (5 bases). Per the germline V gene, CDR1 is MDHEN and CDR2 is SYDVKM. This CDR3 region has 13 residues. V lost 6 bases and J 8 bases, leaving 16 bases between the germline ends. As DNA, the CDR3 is TGTGCCAGCAGCATCCTGGGGGGGGTCGGCTACACCTTC. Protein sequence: CASSILGGVGYTF.

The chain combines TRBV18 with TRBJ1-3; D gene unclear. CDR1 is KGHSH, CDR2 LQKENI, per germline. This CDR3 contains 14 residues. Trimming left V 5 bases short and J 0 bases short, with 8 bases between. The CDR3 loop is CASSTDTSGNTIYF. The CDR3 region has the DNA TGTGCCAGCTCAACAGACACCTCTGGAAACACCATATATTTT.

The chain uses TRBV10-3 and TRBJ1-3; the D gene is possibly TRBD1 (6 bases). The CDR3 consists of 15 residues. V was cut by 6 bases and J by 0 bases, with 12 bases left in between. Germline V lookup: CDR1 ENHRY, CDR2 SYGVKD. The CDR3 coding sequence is TGTGCCATCAGCCGCGACAGGACCTCTGGAAACACCATATATTTT. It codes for CAISRDRTSGNTIYF.

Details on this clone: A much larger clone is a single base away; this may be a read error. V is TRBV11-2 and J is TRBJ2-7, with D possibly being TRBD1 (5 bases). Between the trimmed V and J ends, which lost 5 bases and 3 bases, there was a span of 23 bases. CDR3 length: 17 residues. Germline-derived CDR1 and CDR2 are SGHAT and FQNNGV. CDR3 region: CASSDPGWGSLFYEQYF. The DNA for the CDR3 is TGTGCCAGCAGCGACCCCGGTTGGGGCTCACTCTTCTACGAGCAGTACTTC.

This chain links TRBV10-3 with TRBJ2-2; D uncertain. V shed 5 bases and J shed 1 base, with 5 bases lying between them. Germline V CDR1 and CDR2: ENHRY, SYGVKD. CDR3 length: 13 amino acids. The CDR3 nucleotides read TGTGCCATCAGTTCCGGGAACACCGGGGAGCTGTTTTTT. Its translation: CAISSGNTGELFF.